The entry below gives a single T cell receptor beta chain sequence along with its context. TCRdb's table, derived via immunoSEQ multiplex PCR, lists solely in-frame clones and lacks some. Here the sample spans roughly 2,300,000 clones, about 90% being singletons. Trimming took 5 bases from V and 5 from J; bases not matched to a gene: 7. The germline gives CDR1 MNHNS, CDR2 SASEGT. This CDR3 is 15 amino acids long. These data are taken from a study of shared clonotypes between healthy human individuals. Sample: naive CD4+ T cells from PBMCs. Subset indicated: CD45RA+ positively selected. This clonotype originated in a man aged 18 to 29 in good health. Some clones in this sample may be carry-over from other donors' samples. The chain uses TRBV6-1 and TRBJ1-5; 9 bases line up with TRBD1. The CDR3 loop is CASSSQDRGYQPQHF. The CDR3 coding sequence is TGTGCCAGCAGTTCCCAGGACAGGGGTTATCAGCCCCAGCATTTT.